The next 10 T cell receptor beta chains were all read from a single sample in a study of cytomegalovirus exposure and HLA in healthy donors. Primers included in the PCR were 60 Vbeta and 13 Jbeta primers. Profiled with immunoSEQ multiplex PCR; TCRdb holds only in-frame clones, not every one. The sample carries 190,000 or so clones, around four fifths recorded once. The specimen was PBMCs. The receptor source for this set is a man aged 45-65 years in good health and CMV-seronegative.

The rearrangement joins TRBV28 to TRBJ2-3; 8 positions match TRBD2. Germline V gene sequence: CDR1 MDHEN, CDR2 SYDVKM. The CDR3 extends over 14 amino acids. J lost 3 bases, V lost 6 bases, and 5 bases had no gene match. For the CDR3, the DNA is TGTGCCAGCAGCCCGACTAGCGAAACAGATACGCAGTATTTT. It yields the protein CASSPTSETDTQYF.

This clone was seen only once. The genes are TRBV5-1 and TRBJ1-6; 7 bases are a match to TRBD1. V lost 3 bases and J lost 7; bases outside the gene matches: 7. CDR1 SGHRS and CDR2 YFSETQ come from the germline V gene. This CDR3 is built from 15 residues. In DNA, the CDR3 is TGCGCCAGCAGCTGGGACAGTGGGGGAAATTCACCCCTCCACTTT. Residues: CASSWDSGGNSPLHF.

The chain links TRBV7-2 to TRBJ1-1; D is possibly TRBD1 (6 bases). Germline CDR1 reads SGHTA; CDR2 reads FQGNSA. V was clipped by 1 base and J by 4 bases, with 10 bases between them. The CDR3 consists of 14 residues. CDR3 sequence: CASSLVRTATEAFF. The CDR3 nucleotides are TGTGCCAGCAGCTTAGTGCGGACAGCCACTGAAGCTTTCTTT.

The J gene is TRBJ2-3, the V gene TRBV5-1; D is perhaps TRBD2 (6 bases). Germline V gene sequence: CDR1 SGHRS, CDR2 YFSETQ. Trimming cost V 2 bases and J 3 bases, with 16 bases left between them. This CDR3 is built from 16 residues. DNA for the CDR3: TGCGCCAGCAGCTTTGGTAGCGGTTCCCGAACAGATACGCAGTATTTT. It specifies CASSFGSGSRTDTQYF.

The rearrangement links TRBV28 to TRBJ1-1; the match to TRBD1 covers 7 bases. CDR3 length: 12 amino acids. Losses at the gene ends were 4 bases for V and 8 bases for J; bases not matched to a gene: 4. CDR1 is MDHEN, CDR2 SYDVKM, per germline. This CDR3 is CASSSRDREAFF. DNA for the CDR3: TGTGCCAGCAGTTCCAGGGACAGAGAAGCTTTCTTT.

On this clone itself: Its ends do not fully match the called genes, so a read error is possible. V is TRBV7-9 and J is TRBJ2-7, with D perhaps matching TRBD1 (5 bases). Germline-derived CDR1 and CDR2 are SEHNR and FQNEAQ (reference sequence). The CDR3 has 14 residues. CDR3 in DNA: TGTACCAGCAGCCAGGACACAAAATACTACGAGCAGTACTTC. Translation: CTSSQDTKYYEQYF.

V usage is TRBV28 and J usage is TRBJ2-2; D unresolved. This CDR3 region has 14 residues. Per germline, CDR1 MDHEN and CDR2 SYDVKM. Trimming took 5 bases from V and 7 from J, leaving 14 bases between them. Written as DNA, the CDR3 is TGTGCCAGCAGTCCAAGTCAACGGAGCGGGGAGCTGTTTTTT. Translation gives CASSPSQRSGELFF.

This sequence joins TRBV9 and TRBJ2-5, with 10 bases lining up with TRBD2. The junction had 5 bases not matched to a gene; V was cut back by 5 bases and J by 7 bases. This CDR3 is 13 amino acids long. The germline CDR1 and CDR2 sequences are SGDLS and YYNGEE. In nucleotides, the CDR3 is TGTGCCAGCAGACCTAGCGGGGGTGGGACCCAGTACTTC. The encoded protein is CASRPSGGGTQYF.

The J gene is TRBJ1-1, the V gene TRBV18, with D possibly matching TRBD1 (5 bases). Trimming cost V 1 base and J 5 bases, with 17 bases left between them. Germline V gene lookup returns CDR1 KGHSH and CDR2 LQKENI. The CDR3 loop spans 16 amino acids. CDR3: CASSPRLAGENTEAFF. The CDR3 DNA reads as TGTGCCAGCTCACCACGGTTAGCGGGGGAGAATACTGAAGCTTTCTTT. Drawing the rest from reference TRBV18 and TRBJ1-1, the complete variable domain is NAGVMQNPRHLVRRRGQEARLRCSPMKGHSHVYWYRQLPEEGLKFMVYLQKENIIDESGMPKERFSAEFPKEGPSILRIQQVVRGDSAAYFCASSPRLAGENTEAFFGQGTRLTVV.

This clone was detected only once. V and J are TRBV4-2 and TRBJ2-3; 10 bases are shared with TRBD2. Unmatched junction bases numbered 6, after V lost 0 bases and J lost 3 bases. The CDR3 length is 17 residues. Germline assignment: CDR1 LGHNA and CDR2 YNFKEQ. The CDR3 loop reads CASSQDPAGGPTDTQYF. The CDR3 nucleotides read TGTGCCAGCAGCCAAGATCCAGCGGGAGGGCCAACAGATACGCAGTATTTT.